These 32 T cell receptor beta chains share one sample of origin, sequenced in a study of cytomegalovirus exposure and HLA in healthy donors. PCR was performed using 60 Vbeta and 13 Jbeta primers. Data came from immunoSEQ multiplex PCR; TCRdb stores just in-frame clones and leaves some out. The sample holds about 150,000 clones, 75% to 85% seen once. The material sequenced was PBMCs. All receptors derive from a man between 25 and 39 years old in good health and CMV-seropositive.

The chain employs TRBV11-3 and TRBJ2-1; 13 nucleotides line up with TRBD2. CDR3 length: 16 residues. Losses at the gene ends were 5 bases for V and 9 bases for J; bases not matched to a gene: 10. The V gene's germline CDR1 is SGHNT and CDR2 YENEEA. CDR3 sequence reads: CASSKRTSGRGSEQFF. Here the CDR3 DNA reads TGTGCCAGCAGCAAACGGACTAGCGGGAGAGGTAGTGAGCAGTTCTTC.

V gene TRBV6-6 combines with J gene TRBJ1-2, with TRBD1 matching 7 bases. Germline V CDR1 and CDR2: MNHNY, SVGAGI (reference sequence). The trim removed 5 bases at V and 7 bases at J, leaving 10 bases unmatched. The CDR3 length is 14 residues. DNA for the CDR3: TGTGCCAGCAGTCGAACAGGGGAGCTAGGTGGCTACACCTTC. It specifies CASSRTGELGGYTF.

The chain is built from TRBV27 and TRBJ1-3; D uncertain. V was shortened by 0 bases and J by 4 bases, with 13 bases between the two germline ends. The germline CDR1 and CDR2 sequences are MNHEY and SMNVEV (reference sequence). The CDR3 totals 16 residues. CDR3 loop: CASSLSNPHWGNTIYF. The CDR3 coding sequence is TGTGCCAGCAGTTTATCGAACCCTCACTGGGGAAACACCATATATTTT.

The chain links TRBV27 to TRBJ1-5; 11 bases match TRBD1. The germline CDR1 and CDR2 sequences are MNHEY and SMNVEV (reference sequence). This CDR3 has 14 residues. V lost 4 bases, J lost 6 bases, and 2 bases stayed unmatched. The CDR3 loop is CASSSGTGGQPQHF. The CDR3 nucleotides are TGTGCCAGCAGTTCGGGGACAGGGGGTCAGCCCCAGCATTTT.

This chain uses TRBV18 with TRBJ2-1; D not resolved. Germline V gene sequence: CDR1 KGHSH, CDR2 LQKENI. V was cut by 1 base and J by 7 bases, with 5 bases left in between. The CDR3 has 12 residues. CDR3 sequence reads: CASSPQRNEQFF. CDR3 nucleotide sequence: TGTGCCAGCTCACCACAGAGGAATGAGCAGTTCTTC.

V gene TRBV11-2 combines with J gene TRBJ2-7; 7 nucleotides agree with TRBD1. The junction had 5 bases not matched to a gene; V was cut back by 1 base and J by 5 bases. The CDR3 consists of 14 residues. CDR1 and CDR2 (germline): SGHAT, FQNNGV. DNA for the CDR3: TGTGCCAGCAGCTTAGCAGGGGGAACCGACGAGCAGTACTTC. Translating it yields CASSLAGGTDEQYF.

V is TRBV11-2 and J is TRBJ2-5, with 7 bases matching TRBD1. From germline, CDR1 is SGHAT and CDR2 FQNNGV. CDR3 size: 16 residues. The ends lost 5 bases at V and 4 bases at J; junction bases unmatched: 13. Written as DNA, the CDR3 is TGTGCCAGCAGCCTTGGGACAGCACCCTCGCGAGAGACCCAGTACTTC. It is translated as CASSLGTAPSRETQYF.

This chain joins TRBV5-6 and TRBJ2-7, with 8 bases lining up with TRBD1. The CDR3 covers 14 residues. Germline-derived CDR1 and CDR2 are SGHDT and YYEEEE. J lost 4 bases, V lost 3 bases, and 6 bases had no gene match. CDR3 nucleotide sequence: TGTGCCAGCAGCTCCGGGACAGGCAGTTACGAGCAGTACTTC. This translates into CASSSGTGSYEQYF.

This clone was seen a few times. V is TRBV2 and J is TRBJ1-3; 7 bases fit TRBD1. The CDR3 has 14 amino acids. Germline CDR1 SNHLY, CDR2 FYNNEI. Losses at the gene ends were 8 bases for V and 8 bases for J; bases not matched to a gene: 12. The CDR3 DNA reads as TGTGCCAGCGTGAGACAACCCAGGGGGGACACCATATATTTT. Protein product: CASVRQPRGDTIYF. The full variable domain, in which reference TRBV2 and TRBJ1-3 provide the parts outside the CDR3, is EPEVTQTPSHQVTQMGQEVILRCVPISNHLYFYWYRQILGQKVEFLVSFYNNEISEKSEIFDDQFSVERPDGSNFTLKIRSTKLEDSAMYFCASVRQPRGDTIYFGEGSWLTVV.

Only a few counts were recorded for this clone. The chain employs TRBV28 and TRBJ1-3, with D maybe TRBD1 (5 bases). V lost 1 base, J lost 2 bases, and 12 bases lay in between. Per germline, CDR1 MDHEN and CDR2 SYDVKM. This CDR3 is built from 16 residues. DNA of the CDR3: TGTGCCAGCAGTTTATTTGTGGGGCCCACTGGAAACACCATATATTTT. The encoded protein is CASSLFVGPTGNTIYF.

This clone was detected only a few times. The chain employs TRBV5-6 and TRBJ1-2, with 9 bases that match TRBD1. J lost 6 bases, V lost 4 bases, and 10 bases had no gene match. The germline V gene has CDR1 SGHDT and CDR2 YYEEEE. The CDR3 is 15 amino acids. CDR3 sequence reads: CASSKVPGQGDGYTF. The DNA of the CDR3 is TGTGCCAGCAGCAAGGTTCCGGGACAGGGTGATGGCTACACCTTC.

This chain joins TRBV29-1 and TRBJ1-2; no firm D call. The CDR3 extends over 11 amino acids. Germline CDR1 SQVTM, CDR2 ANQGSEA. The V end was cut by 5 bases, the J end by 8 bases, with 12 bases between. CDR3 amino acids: CSVPRNRGYTF. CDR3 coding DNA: TGCAGCGTTCCCAGGAATAGGGGCTACACCTTC.

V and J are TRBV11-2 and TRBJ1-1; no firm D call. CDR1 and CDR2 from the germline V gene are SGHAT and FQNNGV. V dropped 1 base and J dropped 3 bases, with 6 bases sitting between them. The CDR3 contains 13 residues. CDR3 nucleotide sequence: TGTGCCAGCAGCTTAGCTCTCGACACTGAAGCTTTCTTT. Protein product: CASSLALDTEAFF.

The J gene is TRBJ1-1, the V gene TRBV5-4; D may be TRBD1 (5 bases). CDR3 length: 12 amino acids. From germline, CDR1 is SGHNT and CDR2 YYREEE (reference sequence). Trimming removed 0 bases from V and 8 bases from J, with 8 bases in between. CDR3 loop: CASSLDQGEAFF. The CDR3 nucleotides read TGTGCCAGCAGCTTGGACCAGGGAGAAGCTTTCTTT.

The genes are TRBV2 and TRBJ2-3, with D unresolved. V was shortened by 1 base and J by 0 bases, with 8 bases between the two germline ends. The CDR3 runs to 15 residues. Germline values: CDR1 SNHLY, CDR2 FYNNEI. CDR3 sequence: CASSEGRKSTDTQYF. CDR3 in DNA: TGTGCCAGCAGTGAAGGGCGGAAAAGCACAGATACGCAGTATTTT.

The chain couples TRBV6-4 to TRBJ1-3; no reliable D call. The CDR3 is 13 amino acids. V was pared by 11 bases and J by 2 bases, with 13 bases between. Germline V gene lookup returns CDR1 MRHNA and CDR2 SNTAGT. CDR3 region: CASSLVAGNTIYF. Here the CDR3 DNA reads TGTGCCTCTTCGCTAGTGGCTGGAAACACCATATATTTT.

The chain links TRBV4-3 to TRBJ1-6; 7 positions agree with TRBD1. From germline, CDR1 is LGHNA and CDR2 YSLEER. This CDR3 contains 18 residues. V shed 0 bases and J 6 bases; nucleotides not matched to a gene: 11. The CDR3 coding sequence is TGCGCCAGCAGCCAAGATTATGGCAGGGGGTATAGTAATTCACCCCTCCACTTT. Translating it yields CASSQDYGRGYSNSPLHF.

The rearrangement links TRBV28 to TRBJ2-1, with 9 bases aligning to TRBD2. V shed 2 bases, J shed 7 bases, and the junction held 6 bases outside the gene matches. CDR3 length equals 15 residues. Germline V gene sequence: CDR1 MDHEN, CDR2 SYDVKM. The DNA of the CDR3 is TGTGCCAGCAGTTTACGCGGGGGGGGGTGGAATGAGCAGTTCTTC. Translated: CASSLRGGGWNEQFF. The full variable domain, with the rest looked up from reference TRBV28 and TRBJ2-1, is DVKVTQSSRYLVKRTGEKVFLECVQDMDHENMFWYRQDPGLGLRLIYFSYDVKMKEKGDIPEGYSVSREKKERFSLILESASTNQTSMYLCASSLRGGGWNEQFFGPGTRLTVL.

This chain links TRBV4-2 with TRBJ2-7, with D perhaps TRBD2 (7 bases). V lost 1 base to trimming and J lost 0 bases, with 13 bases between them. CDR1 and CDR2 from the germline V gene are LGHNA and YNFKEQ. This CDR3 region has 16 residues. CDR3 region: CASSQAWGGLSYEQYF. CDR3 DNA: TGTGCCAGCAGCCAAGCGTGGGGGGGGCTCTCCTACGAGCAGTACTTC.

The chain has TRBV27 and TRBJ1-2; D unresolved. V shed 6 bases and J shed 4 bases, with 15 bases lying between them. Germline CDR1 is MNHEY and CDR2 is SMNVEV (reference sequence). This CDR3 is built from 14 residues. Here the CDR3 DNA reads TGTGCCAGCAGAGAGCTACTTACCCCCTATGGCTACACCTTC. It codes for CASRELLTPYGYTF.

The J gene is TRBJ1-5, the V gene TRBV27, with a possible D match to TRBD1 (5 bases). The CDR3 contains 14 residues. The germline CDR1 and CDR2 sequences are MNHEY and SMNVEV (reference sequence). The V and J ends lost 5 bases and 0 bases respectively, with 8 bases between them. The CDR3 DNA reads TGTGCCAGCAGTCGACAGACTAGCAATCAGCCCCAGCATTTT. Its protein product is CASSRQTSNQPQHF.

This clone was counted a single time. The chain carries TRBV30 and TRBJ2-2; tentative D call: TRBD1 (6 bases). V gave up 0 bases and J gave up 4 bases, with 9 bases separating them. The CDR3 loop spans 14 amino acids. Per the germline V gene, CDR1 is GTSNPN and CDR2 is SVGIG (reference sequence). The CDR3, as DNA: TGTGCCTGGAGTGTACAGGGTGGCACCGGGGAGCTGTTTTTT. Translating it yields CAWSVQGGTGELFF.

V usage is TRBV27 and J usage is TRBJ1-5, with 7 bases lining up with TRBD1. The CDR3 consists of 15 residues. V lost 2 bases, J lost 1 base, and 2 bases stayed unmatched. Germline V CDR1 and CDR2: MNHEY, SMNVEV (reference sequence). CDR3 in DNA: TGTGCCAGCAGTTTAGGGACAGCGAGCAATCAGCCCCAGCATTTT. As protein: CASSLGTASNQPQHF.

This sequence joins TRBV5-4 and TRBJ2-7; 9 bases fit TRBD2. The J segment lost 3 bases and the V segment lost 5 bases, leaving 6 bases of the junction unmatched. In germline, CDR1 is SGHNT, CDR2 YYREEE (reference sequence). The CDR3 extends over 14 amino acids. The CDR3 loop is CASRENSGSYEQYF. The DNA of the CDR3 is TGTGCCAGCAGGGAGAATAGCGGGAGCTACGAGCAGTACTTC. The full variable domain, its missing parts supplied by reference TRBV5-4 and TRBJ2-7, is ETGVTQSPTHLIKTRGQQVTLRCSSQSGHNTVSWYQQALGQGPQFIFQYYREEENGRGNFPPRFSGLQFPNYSSELNVNALELDDSALYLCASRENSGSYEQYFGPGTRLTVT.

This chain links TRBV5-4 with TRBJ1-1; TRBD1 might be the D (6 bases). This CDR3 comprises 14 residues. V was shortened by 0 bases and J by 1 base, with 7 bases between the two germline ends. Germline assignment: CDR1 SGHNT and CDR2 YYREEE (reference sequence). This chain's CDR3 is CASSLAGANTEAFF. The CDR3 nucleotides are TGTGCCAGCAGCTTGGCAGGGGCGAACACTGAAGCTTTCTTT.

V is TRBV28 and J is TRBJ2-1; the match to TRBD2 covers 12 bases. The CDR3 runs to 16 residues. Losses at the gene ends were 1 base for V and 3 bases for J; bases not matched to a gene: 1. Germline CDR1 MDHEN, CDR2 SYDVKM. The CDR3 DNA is TGTGCCAGCAGTTTATTGGGACTAGCGGGCTACAATGAGCAGTTCTTC. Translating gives CASSLLGLAGYNEQFF.

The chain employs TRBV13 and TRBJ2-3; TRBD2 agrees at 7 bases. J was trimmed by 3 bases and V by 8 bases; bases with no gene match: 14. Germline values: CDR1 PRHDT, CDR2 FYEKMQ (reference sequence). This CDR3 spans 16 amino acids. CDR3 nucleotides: TGTGCCAGCTTTAGGGCTAGCGGATACAAAACAGATACGCAGTATTTT. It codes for CASFRASGYKTDTQYF.

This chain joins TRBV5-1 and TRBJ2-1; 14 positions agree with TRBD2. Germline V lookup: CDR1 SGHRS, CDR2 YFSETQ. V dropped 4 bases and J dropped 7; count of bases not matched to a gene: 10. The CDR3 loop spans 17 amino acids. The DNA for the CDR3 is TGCGCCAGCAGCCCTATGGGACTAGCGGGAGTTGGAAATGAGCAGTTCTTC. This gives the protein CASSPMGLAGVGNEQFF.

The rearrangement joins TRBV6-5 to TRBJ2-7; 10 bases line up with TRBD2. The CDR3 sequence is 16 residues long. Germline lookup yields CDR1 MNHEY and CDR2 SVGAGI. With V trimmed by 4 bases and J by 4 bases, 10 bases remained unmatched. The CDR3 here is CASSFQAGTSVYEQYF. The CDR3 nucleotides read TGTGCCAGCAGTTTCCAAGCAGGGACTAGCGTGTACGAGCAGTACTTC.

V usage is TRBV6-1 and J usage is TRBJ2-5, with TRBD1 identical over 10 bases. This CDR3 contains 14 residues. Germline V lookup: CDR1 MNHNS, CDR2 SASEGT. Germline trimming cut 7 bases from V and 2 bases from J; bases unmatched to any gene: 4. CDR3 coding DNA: TGTGCCAGCACCCCGGACAGGGGGCAAGAGACCCAGTACTTC. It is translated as CASTPDRGQETQYF.

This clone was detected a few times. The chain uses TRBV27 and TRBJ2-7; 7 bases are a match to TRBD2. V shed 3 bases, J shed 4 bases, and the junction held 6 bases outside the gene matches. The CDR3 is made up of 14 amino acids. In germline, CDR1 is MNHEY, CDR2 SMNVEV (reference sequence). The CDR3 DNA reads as TGTGCCAGCAGTTTGGGGGGGAGTGGGTACGAGCAGTACTTC. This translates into CASSLGGSGYEQYF.

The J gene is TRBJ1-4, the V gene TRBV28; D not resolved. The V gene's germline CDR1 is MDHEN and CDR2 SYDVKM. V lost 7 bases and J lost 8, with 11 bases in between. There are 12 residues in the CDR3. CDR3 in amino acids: CASTPRSEKLFF. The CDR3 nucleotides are TGTGCCAGCACTCCTAGGAGCGAAAAACTGTTTTTT. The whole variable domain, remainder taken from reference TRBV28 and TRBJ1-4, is DVKVTQSSRYLVKRTGEKVFLECVQDMDHENMFWYRQDPGLGLRLIYFSYDVKMKEKGDIPEGYSVSREKKERFSLILESASTNQTSMYLCASTPRSEKLFFGSGTQLSVL.